This T cell receptor beta chain was recorded in a study of vaccination effects on CD4 cells after COVID-19. Turning to this clone: Its antigen is undetermined.

The method was immunoSEQ multiplex PCR; TCRdb's version includes in-frame clones alone and lacks a portion of them. The sample consists of 20,000 to 30,000 clones, approximately 80% of them appearing once. This CDR3 has 13 amino acids. V lost 7 bases and J 9 bases, leaving 13 bases between the germline ends. Germline V gene data show CDR1 as MNHEY and CDR2 as SVGAGI. Expansion of antigen-specific CD4+ T cells with viral peptide pools was carried out by the ViraFEST assay before sequencing. Cultured cells yielded isolated CD4+ T cells after 10 days. By PCR, the person was confirmed to have had SARS-CoV-2 infection between March and December 2020.

This sequence was found in a human donor who had a prior SARS-CoV-2 infection. The gene calls are TRBV6-5 and TRBJ1-6; perhaps TRBD1 as D (5 bases). Sequenced here: CD4+ T cells from PBMCs cultured with HCoV-NL63 spike peptides, sampled before COVID-19 vaccination. The DNA for the CDR3 is TGTGCCAGCATCACCCCGGGGGGTTCACCCCTCCACTTT. Translation gives CASITPGGSPLHF.